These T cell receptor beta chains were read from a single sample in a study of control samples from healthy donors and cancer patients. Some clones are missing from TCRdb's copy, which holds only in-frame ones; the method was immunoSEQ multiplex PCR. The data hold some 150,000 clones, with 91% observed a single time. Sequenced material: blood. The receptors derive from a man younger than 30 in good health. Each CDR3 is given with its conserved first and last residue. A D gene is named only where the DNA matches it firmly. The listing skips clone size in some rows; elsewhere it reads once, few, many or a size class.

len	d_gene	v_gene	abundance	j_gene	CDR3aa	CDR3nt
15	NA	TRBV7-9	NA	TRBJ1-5	CASSDQGQGNQPQHF	TGTGCCAGCAGCGACCAGGGGCAGGGCAATCAGCCCCAGCATTTT
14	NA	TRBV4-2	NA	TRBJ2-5	CASSQAVRQETQYF	TGTGCCAGCAGCCAAGCGGTCAGACAAGAGACCCAGTACTTC
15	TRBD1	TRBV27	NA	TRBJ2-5	CASSFRTGGRETQYF	TGTGCCAGCAGTTTCCGGACAGGGGGCCGCGAGACCCAGTACTTC
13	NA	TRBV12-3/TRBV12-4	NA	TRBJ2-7	CASGGTVSYEQYF	TGTGCCAGCGGCGGGACAGTGTCCTACGAGCAGTACTTC
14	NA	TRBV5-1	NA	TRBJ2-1	CASSLEQVSNEQFF	TGCGCCAGCAGCTTGGAACAGGTGTCTAATGAGCAGTTCTTC
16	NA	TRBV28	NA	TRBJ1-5	CASSLSGPGSGKPQHF	TGTGCCAGCAGTTTATCTGGGCCAGGGAGTGGTAAGCCCCAGCATTTT
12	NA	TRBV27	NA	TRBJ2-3	CASSYGTDTQYF	TGTGCCAGCAGTTACGGCACAGATACGCAGTATTTT
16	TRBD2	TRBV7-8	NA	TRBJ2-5	CASSLETSGGEETQYF	TGTGCCAGCAGCTTAGAGACTAGCGGGGGGGAAGAGACCCAGTACTTC
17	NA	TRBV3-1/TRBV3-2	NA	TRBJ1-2	CASSQEPVRTSNYGYTF	TGTGCCAGCAGCCAAGAGCCAGTTCGGACCTCTAACTATGGCTACACCTTC
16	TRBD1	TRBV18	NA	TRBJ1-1	CASSPGQGHLNTEAFF	TGTGCCAGCTCACCGGGACAGGGGCACCTGAACACTGAAGCTTTCTTT
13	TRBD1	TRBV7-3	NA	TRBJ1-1	CATSGRQGTEAFF	TGTGCGACCTCCGGAAGACAGGGCACTGAAGCTTTCTTT
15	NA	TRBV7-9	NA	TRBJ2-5	CASSFNNGGGETQYF	TGTGCCAGCAGCTTTAATAACGGGGGAGGAGAGACCCAGTACTTC
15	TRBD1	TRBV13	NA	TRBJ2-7	CASSLGPGGLSEQYF	TGTGCCAGCAGCTTAGGCCCAGGGGGTCTGTCCGAGCAGTACTTC
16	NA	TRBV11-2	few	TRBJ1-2	CASSLERVGATGGYTF	TGTGCCAGCAGCTTAGAGAGGGTCGGGGCTACTGGTGGCTACACCTTC
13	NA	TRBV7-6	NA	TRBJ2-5	CASSPQGGETQYF	TGTGCCAGCAGTCCTCAGGGTGGAGAGACCCAGTACTTC
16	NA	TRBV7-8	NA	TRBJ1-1	CASSPRDSGLNTEAFF	TGTGCCAGCAGCCCTAGGGATTCGGGCCTGAACACTGAAGCTTTCTTT
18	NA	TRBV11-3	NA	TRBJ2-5	CASSLKAARGQPQETQYF	TGTGCCAGCAGCTTAAAGGCGGCGCGCGGGCAACCCCAAGAGACCCAGTACTTC
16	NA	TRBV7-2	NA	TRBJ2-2	CASSSRSGAWSGELFF	TGTGCCAGCAGCTCTCGGTCGGGAGCTTGGAGCGGGGAGCTGTTTTTT
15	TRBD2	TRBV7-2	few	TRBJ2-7	CASSLVAGGSYEQYF	TGTGCCAGCAGCTTAGTAGCGGGGGGCTCCTACGAGCAGTACTTC
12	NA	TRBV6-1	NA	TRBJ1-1	CASSEGGSEAFF	TGTGCCAGCAGTGAAGGGGGGAGTGAAGCTTTCTTT